A single count supports the clone carrying this T cell receptor beta chain. The target antigen is unknown. The CDR3 has 14 amino acids. Germline V gives CDR1 LGHNA, CDR2 YNFKEQ. V was pared by 0 bases and J by 9 bases, with 14 bases between. Focal radiation plus CTLA-4 blockade with ipilimumab was administered to patients who had chemo-refractory metastatic non-small-cell lung cancer. Method: immunoSEQ multiplex PCR; TCRdb's copy keeps in-frame clones and lacks some. In the table there are around 110,000 clones, about nine tenths of which are singletons. This sample is drawn from a study of radiotherapy plus CTLA-4 blockade in lung cancer. Overall study results and limits: The study found tumor-derived TCR clones expanded in blood after radiotherapy plus ipilimumab.

This material consisted of peripheral blood, taken from a patient treated with radiotherapy plus ipilimumab. The chain links TRBV4-2 to TRBJ2-5, with D perhaps matching TRBD1 or TRBD2 (6 bases each). This sequence was found in a human donor with non-small cell lung cancer that progressed on radiotherapy plus ipilimumab. The CDR3 is CASSQDTRGEPQYF. The CDR3 nucleotides are TGTGCCAGCAGCCAAGATACTAGGGGGGAACCCCAGTACTTC.